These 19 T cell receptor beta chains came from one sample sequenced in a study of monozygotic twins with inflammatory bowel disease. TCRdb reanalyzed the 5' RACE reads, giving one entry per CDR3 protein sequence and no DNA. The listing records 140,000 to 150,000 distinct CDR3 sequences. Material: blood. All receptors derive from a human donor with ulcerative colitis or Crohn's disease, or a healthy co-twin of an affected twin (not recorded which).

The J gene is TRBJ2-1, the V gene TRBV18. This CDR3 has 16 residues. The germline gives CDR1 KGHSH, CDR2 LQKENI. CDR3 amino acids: CASSPRGLPVDNEQFF.

The CDR3 loop reads CATSRDWNEQYF. The V call is TRBV15, the J call TRBJ2-7. The CDR3 is 12 residues long. CDR1 and CDR2 from the germline V gene are LNHNV and YYDKDF (reference sequence).

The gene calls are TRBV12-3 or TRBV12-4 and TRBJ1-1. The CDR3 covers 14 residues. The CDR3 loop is CASSFTVGDTEAFF.

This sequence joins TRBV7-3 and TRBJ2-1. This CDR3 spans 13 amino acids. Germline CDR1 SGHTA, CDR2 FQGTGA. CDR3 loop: CASSLTVYNEQFF.

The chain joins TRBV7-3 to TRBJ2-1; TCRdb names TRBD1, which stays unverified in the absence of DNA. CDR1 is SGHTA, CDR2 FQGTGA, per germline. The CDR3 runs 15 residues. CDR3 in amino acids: CASSRQGGVYNEQFF.

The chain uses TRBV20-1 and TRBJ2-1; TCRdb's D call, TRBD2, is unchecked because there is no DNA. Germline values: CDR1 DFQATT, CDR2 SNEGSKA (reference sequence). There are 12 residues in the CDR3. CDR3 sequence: CRGGRESSEQFF.

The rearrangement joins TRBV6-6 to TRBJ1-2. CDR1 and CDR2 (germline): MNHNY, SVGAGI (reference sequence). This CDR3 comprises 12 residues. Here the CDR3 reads CASSYSEGGYTF.

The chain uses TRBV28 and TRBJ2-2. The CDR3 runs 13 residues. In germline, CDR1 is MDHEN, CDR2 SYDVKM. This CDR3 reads CASLHVNTGELFF.

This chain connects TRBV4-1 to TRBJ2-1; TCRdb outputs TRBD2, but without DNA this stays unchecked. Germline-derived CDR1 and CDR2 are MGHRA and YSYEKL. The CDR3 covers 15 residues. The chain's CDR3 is CASSHPGTTNNEQFF.

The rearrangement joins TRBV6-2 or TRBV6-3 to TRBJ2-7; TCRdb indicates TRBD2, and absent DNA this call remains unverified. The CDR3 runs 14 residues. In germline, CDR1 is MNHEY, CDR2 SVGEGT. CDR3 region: CASSSLAGVGEQYF.

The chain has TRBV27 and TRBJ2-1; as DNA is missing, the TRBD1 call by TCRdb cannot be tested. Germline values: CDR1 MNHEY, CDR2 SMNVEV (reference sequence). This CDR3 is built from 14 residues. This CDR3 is CASSRPPLYNEQFF.

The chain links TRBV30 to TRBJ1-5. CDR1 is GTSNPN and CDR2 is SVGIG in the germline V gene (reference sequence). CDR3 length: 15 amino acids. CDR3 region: CAWSVPRHSNQPQHF.

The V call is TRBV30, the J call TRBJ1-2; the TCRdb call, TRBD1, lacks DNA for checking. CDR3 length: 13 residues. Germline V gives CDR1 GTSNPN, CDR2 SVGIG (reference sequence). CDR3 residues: CAWSVGSGVGYTF.

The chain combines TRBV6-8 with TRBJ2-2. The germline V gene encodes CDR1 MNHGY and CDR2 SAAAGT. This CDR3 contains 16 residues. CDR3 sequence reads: CASSYPSVWYTGELFF.

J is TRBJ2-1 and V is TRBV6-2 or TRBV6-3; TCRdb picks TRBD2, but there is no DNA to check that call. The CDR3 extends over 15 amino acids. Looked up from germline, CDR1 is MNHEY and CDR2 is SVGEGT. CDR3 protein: CASPRLAGELDEQFF.

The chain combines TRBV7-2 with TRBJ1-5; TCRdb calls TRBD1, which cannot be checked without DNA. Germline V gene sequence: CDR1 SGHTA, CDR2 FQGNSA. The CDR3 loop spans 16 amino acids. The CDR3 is CASSLVGTATNQPQHF.

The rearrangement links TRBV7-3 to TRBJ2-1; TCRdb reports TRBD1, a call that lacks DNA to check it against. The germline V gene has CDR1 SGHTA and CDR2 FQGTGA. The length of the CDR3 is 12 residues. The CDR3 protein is CASSSQENEQFF.

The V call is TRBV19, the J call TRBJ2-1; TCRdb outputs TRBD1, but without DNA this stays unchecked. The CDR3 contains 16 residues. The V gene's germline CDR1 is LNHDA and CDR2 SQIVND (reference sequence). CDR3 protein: CASSIESGTNYNEQFF. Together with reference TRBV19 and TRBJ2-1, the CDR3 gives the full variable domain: DGGITQSPKYLFRKEGQNVTLSCEQNLNHDAMYWYRQDPGQGLRLIYYSQIVNDFQKGDIAEGYSVSREKKESFPLTVTSAQKNPTAFYLCASSIESGTNYNEQFFGPGTRLTVL.

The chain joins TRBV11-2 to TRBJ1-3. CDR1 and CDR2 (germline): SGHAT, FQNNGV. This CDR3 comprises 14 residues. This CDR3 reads CASSLERTGNTIYF.